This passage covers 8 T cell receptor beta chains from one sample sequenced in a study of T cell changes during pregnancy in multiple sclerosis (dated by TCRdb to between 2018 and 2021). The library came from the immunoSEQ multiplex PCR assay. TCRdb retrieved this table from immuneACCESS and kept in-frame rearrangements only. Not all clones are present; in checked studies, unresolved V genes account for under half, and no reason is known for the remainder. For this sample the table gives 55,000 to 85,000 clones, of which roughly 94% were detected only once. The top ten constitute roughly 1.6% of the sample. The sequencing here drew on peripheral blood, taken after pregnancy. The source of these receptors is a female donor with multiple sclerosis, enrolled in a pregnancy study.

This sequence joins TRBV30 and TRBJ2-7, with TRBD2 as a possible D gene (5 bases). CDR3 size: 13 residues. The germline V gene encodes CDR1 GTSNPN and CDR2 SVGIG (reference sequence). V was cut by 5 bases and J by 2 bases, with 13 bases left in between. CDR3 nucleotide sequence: TGTGCCTGGGGAGGACCCGGGCCCTACGAGCAGTACTTC. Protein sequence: CAWGGPGPYEQYF.

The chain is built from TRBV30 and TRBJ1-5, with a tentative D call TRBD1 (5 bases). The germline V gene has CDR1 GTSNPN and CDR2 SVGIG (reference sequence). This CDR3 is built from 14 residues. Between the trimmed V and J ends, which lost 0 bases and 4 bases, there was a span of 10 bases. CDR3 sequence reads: CAWSVRRGNQPQHF. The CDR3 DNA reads TGTGCCTGGAGTGTACGGAGGGGAAATCAGCCCCAGCATTTT.

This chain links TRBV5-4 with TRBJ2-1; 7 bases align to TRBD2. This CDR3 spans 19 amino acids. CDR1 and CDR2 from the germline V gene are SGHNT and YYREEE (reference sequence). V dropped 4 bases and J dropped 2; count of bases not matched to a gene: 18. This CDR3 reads CASSPHVWREKSAYNEQFF. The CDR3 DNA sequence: TGTGCCAGCAGCCCCCATGTCTGGCGGGAGAAATCAGCCTACAATGAGCAGTTCTTC.

In nucleotides, the CDR3 is TGTGCCAGCAGCAAAGATTCCAGACTTCTCGTCTACGAGCAGTACTTC. It yields the protein CASSKDSRLLVYEQYF. V and J are TRBV21-1 and TRBJ2-7; the D call TRBD2 from the table was never checked on the DNA. TRBV21-1 is annotated as a pseudogene. CDR3 size: 16 residues.

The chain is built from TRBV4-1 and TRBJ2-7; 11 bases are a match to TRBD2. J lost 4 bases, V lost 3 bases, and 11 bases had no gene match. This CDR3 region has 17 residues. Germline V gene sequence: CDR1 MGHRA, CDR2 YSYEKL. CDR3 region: CASSHGLAGYIGYEQYF. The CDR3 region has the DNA TGCGCCAGCAGCCACGGACTAGCGGGCTATATCGGATACGAGCAGTACTTC.

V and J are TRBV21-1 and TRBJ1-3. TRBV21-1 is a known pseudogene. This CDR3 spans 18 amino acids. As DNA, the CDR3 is TGTGCCAGCAGCAAAGAGAAGGCCAGGGAGGGAGCTGGAAACACCATATATTTT. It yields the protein CASSKEKAREGAGNTIYF.

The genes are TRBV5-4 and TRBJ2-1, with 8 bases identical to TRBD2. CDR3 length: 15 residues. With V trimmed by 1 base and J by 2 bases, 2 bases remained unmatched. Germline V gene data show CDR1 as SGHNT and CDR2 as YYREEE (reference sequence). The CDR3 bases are TGTGCCAGCAGCTTGCCGGGAGGGGCCTACAATGAGCAGTTCTTC. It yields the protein CASSLPGGAYNEQFF.

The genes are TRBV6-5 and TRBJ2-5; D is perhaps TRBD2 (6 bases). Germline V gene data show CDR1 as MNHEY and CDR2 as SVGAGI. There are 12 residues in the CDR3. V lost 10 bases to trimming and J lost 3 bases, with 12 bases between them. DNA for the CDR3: TGTGCCAACTCCTGGACTAAAGAGACCCAGTACTTC. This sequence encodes CANSWTKETQYF.